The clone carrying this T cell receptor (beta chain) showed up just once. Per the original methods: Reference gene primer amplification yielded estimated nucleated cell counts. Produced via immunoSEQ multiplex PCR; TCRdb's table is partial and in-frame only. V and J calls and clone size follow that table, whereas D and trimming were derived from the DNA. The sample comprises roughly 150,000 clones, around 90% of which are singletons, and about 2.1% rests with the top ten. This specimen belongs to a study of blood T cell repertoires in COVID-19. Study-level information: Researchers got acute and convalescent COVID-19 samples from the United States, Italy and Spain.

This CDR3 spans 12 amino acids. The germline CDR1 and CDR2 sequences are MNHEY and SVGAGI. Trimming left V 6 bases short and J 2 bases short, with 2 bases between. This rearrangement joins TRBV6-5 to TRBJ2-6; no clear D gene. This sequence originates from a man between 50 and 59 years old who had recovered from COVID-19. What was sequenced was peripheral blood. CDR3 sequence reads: CASSTGANVLTF. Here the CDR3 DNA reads TGTGCCAGCAGCACTGGGGCCAACGTCCTGACTTTC.